These 3 T cell receptor beta chains were all obtained from the same sample, sequenced in a study of T cell responses to AZD1222 COVID-19 vaccine. The method was immunoSEQ multiplex PCR; TCRdb's version includes in-frame clones alone and lacks a portion of them. This sample carries fewer than 200,000 clones, approximately 90% of them seen once, and the ten largest clones take 1.9%. The material was peripheral blood, obtained on day 0 of AZD1222 vaccination. The receptors come from an adult in good health.

This chain links TRBV6-1 with TRBJ2-7; D is undetermined. The CDR3 extends over 11 amino acids. V lost 3 bases and J 5 bases, leaving 5 bases between the germline ends. CDR1 is MNHNS, CDR2 SASEGT, per germline. In DNA form, the CDR3 reads TGTGCCAGCAGTGAGTTGGACGAGCAGTACTTC. This encodes CASSELDEQYF.

J is TRBJ1-2 and V is TRBV7-2; D ambiguous. The CDR3 consists of 14 residues. V shed 2 bases and J shed 1 base, with 8 bases lying between them. The germline CDR1 and CDR2 sequences are SGHTA and FQGNSA. In DNA form, the CDR3 reads TGTGCCAGCAGCTTACGAGCGGATAACTATGGCTACACCTTC. Protein sequence: CASSLRADNYGYTF.

This clone was seen a single time. This rearrangement joins TRBV9 to TRBJ1-3, with TRBD1 as a possible D gene (6 bases). V was trimmed by 3 bases and J by 0 bases, leaving 16 bases between them. The length of the CDR3 is 17 residues. Germline CDR1 SGDLS, CDR2 YYNGEE. CDR3 sequence reads: CASSARDGQYSGNTIYF. CDR3 DNA: TGTGCCAGCAGCGCCCGAGATGGACAGTACTCTGGAAACACCATATATTTT.